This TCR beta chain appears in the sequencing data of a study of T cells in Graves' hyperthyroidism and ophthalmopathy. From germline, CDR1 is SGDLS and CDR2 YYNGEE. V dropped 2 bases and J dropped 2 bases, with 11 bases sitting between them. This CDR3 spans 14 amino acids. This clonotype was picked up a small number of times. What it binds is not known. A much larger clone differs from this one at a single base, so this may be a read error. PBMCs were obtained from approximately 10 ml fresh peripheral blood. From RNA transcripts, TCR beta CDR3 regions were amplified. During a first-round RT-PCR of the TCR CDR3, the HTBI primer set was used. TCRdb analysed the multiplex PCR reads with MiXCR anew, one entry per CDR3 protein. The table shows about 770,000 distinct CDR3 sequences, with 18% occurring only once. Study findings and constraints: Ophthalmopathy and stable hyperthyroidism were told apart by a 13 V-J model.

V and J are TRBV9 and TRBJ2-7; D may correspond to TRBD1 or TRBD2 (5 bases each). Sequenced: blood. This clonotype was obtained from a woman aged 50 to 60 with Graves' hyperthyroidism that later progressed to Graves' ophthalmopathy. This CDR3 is CASSVRDGTYEQYF. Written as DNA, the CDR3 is TGTGCCAGCAGCGTCCGGGACGGTACCTACGAGCAGTACTTC. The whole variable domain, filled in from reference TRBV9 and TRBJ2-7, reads DSGVTQTPKHLITATGQRVTLRCSPRSGDLSVYWYQQSLDQGLQFLIQYYNGEERAKGNILERFSAQQFPDLHSELNLSSLELGDSALYFCASSVRDGTYEQYFGPGTRLTVT.